The TCR beta chain under discussion was sequenced for a study of blood T cell repertoires in COVID-19. Trimming took off 2 bases at V and 4 bases at J, with 16 bases between the two ends. Germline values: CDR1 GTSNPN, CDR2 SVGIG (reference sequence). This CDR3 has 15 residues. This table comes from immunoSEQ multiplex PCR, and its TCRdb copy is limited to in-frame clones, with some not included. The sample has some 140,000 clones, 75% to 90% seen once. This clone showed up just once. The rearrangement joins TRBV30 to TRBJ2-3; no firm D call. The receptor was isolated from a man aged 50 to 60 with active or convalescent COVID-19. Sample: peripheral blood. CDR3 coding DNA: TGTGCCTGGAGTTTGGCAGGTGATACTTCAGATACGCAGTATTTT. Translated, it gives CAWSLAGDTSDTQYF.